The text below deals with one T cell receptor (beta chain). Clones were sequenced by immunoSEQ multiplex PCR, and TCRdb holds only the in-frame ones, with some missing. The data contain hundreds of thousands of clones, 87% of them seen just once; the ten biggest clones take up approximately 6%. This record belongs to a study of blood T cell repertoires in COVID-19. Across the study: Samples came from the United States, Italy and Spain, spanning acute and convalescent COVID-19. From T cells, B-cell-depleted T cells, or PBMCs came the material, which was cDNA or gDNA.

Germline assignment: CDR1 SNHLY and CDR2 FYNNEI. Trimming cost V 7 bases and J 3 bases; bases outside gene matches: 6. There are 14 residues in the CDR3. This study enrolled people aged about 18 to 100 from about two dozen US geographic areas. Recovered status applied to Cohort 3 donors who had two consecutive negative PCRs. It also applied to those with clearance or with symptom resolution. Sequenced material: PBMCs or T cells enriched from blood (not recorded which). The TCR was taken from a woman in her thirties or forties who had recovered from COVID-19. The gene calls are TRBV2 and TRBJ2-1; 7 bases are a match to TRBD2. CDR3 nucleotide sequence: TGTGCCAGCACCTTGGGGGAGGGCTACAATGAGCAGTTCTTC. It codes for CASTLGEGYNEQFF.